The 8 T cell receptor beta chains reported below all come from one sample, sequenced in a study of human T cells and chemical hapten exposure. In TCRdb, the RACE reads were re-called with MiXCR into one record per CDR3 protein. In the table there are 99,000 or so distinct CDR3 sequences, under 40% of which are singletons. Time point reported: patch test 3, about 24 weeks after DPC sensitization. Treatment reported: therapeutic diphenylcyclopropenone sensitization with weekly scalp DPC. The source material was whole blood, sampled in connection with sensitization to the hapten diphenylcyclopropenone (DPC). These receptors were taken from a middle-aged man with alopecia areata. Some clones in this sample may be carry-over from other donors' samples.

The chain couples TRBV5-5 to TRBJ1-1; possible D gene TRBD1, 5 bases. V was pared by 4 bases and J by 6 bases, with 10 bases between. CDR1 SGHKS and CDR2 YYEKEE come from the germline V gene (reference sequence). The CDR3 consists of 12 residues. The CDR3 here is CASSSGAPEAFF. The DNA of the CDR3 is TGTGCCAGCAGCAGCGGGGCTCCTGAAGCTTTCTTT.

This clonotype was seen only a few times. V gene TRBV7-9 combines with J gene TRBJ1-2; D is possibly TRBD1 (6 bases). The CDR3 is 14 amino acids. Trimming took off 0 bases at V and 4 bases at J, with 9 bases between the two ends. CDR1 and CDR2 (germline): SEHNR, FQNEAQ (reference sequence). CDR3 protein: CASSLALDSYGYTF. The CDR3, as DNA: TGTGCCAGCAGCTTAGCACTGGACAGCTATGGCTACACCTTC.

This clonotype was detected a few times. V is TRBV27 and J is TRBJ2-7, with 15 bases that match TRBD2. V lost 5 bases and J lost 5; bases outside the gene matches: 10. The CDR3 runs to 17 residues. Germline CDR1 and CDR2: MNHEY and SMNVEV (reference sequence). CDR3 sequence reads: CASSPGTSGRKGNEQYV. The CDR3 DNA is TGTGCCAGCAGTCCAGGGACTAGCGGGAGGAAGGGGAACGAGCAGTACGTC.

This clonotype was recorded at least ten times. The chain has TRBV7-9 and TRBJ1-1, with 9 bases that match TRBD1. The CDR3 runs to 14 residues. Per germline, CDR1 SEHNR and CDR2 FQNEAQ (reference sequence). Trimming at V came to 5 bases and at J to 4 bases, leaving 5 bases not matched to a gene. The chain's CDR3 is CASSRLTGGTEAFF. The CDR3 DNA reads TGTGCCAGCAGCCGCTTGACAGGGGGCACTGAAGCTTTCTTT.

The chain employs TRBV5-4 and TRBJ1-3; TRBD1 is a possible D gene (5 bases). The CDR3 runs 17 residues. Trimming shortened V by 1 base and J by 0 bases, and 14 bases separated the two germline ends. The germline gives CDR1 SGHNT, CDR2 YYREEE (reference sequence). CDR3: CASSLTQDTRSGNTIYF. CDR3 DNA sequence: TGTGCCAGCAGCTTGACCCAGGACACTCGCTCTGGAAACACCATATATTTT.

V gene TRBV6-5 combines with J gene TRBJ2-7; TRBD1 aligns across 7 bases. The junction had 7 bases not matched to a gene; V was cut back by 6 bases and J by 2 bases. In germline, CDR1 is MNHEY, CDR2 SVGAGI. This CDR3 comprises 14 residues. The CDR3 protein is CASRKGQVPYEQYF. The CDR3 coding sequence is TGTGCCAGCAGAAAAGGACAGGTCCCCTACGAGCAGTACTTC.

The gene calls are TRBV20-1 and TRBJ2-7, with 16 positions matching TRBD2. The CDR3 spans 15 residues. Germline V lookup: CDR1 DFQATT, CDR2 SNEGSKA (reference sequence). Trimming cost V 5 bases and J 5 bases; bases outside gene matches: 6. CDR3 coding DNA: TGCAGTGCTTCGGGACTAGCGGGAGGGCGCGACGAGCAGTACTTC. Its protein is CSASGLAGGRDEQYF.

The chain couples TRBV12-3 or TRBV12-4 to TRBJ1-4; 7 nucleotides align to TRBD1. CDR3 size: 16 residues. Trimming removed 6 bases from V and 0 bases from J; junction bases left unmatched: 7. The CDR3 DNA is TGTGCCAGCAGCCCTGGGACAGATTCAACTAATGAAAAACTGTTTTTT. Its translation: CASSPGTDSTNEKLFF.